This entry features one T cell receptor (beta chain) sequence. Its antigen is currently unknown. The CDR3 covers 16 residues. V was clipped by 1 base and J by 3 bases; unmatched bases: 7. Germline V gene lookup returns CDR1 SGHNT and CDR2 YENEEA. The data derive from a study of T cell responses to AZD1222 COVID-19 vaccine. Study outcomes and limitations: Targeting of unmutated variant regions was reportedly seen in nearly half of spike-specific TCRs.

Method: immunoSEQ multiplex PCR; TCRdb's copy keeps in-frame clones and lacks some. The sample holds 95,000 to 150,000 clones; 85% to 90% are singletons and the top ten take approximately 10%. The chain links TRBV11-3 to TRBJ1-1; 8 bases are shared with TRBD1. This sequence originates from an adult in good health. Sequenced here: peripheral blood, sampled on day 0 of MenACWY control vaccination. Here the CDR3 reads CASSLGRQGLDTEAFF. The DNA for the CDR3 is TGTGCCAGCAGCTTAGGTAGACAGGGGCTGGACACTGAAGCTTTCTTT.